Listed here are 2 T cell receptor beta chains from one sample, sequenced in a study of cytomegalovirus exposure and HLA in healthy donors. Clones were read by immunoSEQ multiplex PCR, and TCRdb kept only the in-frame ones, dropping some. Of approximately 76,000 clones in the sample, 94% were seen once. Sequenced input: PBMCs. Receptors were obtained from a woman between 18 and 29 years old in good health and CMV-seropositive.

The chain is built from TRBV4-1 and TRBJ2-1; 7 positions agree with TRBD2. The germline V gene has CDR1 MGHRA and CDR2 YSYEKL. The ends lost 1 base at V and 3 bases at J; junction bases unmatched: 0. The CDR3 covers 14 residues. CDR3 loop: CASSQGGGYNEQFF. CDR3 in DNA: TGCGCCAGCAGCCAAGGGGGGGGCTACAATGAGCAGTTCTTC.

The CDR3 DNA sequence: TGCGCCAGCAGCCAAACGACGGCAGGGGGCGTGGGTAGAGGCTACACCTTC. This encodes CASSQTTAGGVGRGYTF. The chain recombines TRBV4-3 with TRBJ1-2; 8 bases agree with TRBD1. CDR1 is LGHNA, CDR2 YSLEER, per germline. The trim removed 2 bases at V and 8 bases at J, leaving 16 bases unmatched. This CDR3 is 17 amino acids long.